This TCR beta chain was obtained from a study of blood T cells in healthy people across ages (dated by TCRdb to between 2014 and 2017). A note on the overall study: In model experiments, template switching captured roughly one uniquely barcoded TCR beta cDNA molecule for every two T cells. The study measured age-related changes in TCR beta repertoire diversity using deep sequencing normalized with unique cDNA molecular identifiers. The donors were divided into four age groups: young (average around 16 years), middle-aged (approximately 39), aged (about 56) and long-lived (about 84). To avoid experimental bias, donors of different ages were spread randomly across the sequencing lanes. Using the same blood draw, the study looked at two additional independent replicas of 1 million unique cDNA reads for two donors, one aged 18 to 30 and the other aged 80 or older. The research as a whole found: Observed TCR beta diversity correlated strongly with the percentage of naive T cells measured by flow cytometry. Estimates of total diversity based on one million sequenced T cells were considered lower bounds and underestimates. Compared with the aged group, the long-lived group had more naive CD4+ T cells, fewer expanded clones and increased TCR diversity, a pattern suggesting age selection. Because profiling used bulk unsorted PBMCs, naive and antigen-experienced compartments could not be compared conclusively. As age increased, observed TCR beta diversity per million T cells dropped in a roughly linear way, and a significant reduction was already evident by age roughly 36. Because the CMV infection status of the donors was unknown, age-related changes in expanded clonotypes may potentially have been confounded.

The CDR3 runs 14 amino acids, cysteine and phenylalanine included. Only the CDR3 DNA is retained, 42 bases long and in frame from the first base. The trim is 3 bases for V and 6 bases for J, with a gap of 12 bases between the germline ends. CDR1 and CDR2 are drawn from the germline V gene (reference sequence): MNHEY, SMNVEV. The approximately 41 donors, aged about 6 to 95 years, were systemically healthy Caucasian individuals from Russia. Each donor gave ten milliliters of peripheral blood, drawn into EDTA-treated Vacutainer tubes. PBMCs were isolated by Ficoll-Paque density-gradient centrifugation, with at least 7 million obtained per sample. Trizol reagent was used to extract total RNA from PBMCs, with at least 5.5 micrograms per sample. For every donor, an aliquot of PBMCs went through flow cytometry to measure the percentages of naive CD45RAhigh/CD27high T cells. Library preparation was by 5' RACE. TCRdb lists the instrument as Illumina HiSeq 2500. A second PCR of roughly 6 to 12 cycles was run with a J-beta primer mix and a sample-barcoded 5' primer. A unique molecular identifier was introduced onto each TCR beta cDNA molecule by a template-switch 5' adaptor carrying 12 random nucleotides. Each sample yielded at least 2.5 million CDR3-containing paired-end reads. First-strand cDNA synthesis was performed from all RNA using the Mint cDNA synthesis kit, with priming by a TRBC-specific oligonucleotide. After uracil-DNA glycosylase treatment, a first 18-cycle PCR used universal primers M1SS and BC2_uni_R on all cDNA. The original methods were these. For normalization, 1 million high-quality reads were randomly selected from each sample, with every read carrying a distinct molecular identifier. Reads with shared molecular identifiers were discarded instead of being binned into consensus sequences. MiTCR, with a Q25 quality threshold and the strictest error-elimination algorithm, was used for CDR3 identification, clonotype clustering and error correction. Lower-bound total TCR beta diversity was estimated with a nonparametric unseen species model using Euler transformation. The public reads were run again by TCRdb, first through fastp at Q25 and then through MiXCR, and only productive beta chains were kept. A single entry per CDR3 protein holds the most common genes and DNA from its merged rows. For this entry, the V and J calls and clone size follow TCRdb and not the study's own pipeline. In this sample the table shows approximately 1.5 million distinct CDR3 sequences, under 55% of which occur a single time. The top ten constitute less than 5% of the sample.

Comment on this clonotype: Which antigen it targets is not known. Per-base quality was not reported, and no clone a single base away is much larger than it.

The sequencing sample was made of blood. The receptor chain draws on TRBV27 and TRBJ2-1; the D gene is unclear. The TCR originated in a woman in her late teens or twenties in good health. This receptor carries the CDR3 CASSFRLNFNEQFF. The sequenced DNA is TGTGCCAGCAGTTTCAGGCTTAACTTCAATGAGCAGTTCTTC.